This T cell receptor (beta chain) was sequenced in a study of shared clonotypes between healthy human individuals. A remark on this clone: What it recognizes is unknown. The sample has other DNA sequences that encode this CDR3 too.

Overall study findings and caveats: Researchers found naive subsets generally carried larger estimated richness than memory subsets. The study found 4.5% to 6% of naive CD4 clonotypes shared across a few donors.

Germline loops: CDR1 MNHEY, CDR2 SMNVEV (reference sequence). CDR3 length: 14 amino acids. Trimming shortened V by 3 bases and J by 3 bases, and 12 bases separated the two germline ends. Naive CD8 isolation took CD45RO-negative cells positively selected for CCR7 and excluded terminally differentiated effector memory CD45RA+ cells. Study donors comprised healthy, HIV-negative adults devoid of recent acute infection or vaccination. Sequenced by immunoSEQ multiplex PCR; TCRdb stores in-frame clones only, minus some. This sample has around 1.9 million clones, with roughly 95% found just once. The sequencing input was naive CD8+ T cells from PBMCs. The origin of this receptor is a young man in good health. Some clones in this sample may be carry-over from other donors' samples. V gene TRBV27 combines with J gene TRBJ2-7; either TRBD1 or TRBD2 may supply D (5 bases each). The CDR3 DNA is TGTGCCAGCAGTTTCTCGGGTGGGGGCTACGAGCAGTACTTC. This sequence encodes CASSFSGGGYEQYF.